This T cell receptor beta chain was sequenced during a study of T cell changes during pregnancy in multiple sclerosis. Germline assignment: CDR1 MDHEN and CDR2 SYDVKM. Trimming cost V 8 bases and J 1 base; bases outside gene matches: 11. The CDR3 covers 16 residues. Sequencing was performed with immunoSEQ multiplex PCR; in TCRdb, only in-frame clones are kept and a portion is missing. Of about 97,000 clones in the sample, more than 90% were seen once. This chain uses TRBV28 with TRBJ2-1, with 7 positions matching TRBD2. The sequence derives from a female donor with multiple sclerosis, enrolled in a pregnancy study. The source material was peripheral blood, sampled in the second trimester of pregnancy. The CDR3 bases are TGTGCCAGCGGGCCACGGGACTACACTTCCTACAATGAGCAGTTCTTC. Protein: CASGPRDYTSYNEQFF.